This record concerns one T cell receptor beta chain sequence. Its antigen is still unknown. The identical CDR3 is also encoded by other nucleotide sequences in the sample. This sample stems from a study of T cell responses to AZD1222 COVID-19 vaccine. Whole-study findings and limits: The span of vaccine-associated CD4 TCRs extended across spike, with dominance at 160-218 and 743-854. Breadth and depth of Spike-specific TCRs rose after two AZD1222 doses. Clonal diversity was possibly underestimated; the donors were predominantly white British and more often female. The reported proportion of spike-specific TCRs targeting unmutated variant regions was nearly half.

Data came from immunoSEQ multiplex PCR; TCRdb stores just in-frame clones and leaves some out. This sample yields about 180,000 clones, of which approximately 92% are seen a single time; about 1% belongs to the top ten. The length of the CDR3 is 13 residues. Germline CDR1 reads GTSNPN; CDR2 reads SVGIG (reference sequence). Trimming stripped 0 bases from V and 4 bases from J, with 7 bases between. V is TRBV30 and J is TRBJ1-5, with D possibly matching TRBD1 (6 bases). The receptor's source is an adult who received the MenACWY meningococcal vaccine as a control. The sample in question was peripheral blood, obtained 28 days after the second dose of the MenACWY control vaccine. The CDR3 here is CAWSVRGNQPQHF. CDR3 DNA: TGTGCCTGGAGTGTAAGGGGGAATCAGCCCCAGCATTTT.